The present entry profiles one TCR beta chain with its context. The antigen remains unidentified. The data stem from a study of beta chain features in type 1 diabetes. Broader study findings: Type 1 diabetes patients showed a moderate but significant shortening of TCRB CDR3s in all four CD4+ subsets. Naive, central memory and Treg TCRB repertoires appeared more alike in patients than in healthy donors. Individuals with type 1 diabetes displayed fewer insertions and more deletions at VDJ junctions.

V was cut by 7 bases and J by 5 bases, with 15 bases left in between. The CDR3 is 13 residues long. Germline V gene sequence: CDR1 SGHRS, CDR2 YFSETQ. Isolated RNA was reverse transcribed in full, so expressed TCRB transcripts were sequenced. Assay: immunoSEQ multiplex PCR; the TCRdb copy retains only in-frame clones and omits some. Of 500,000 to 800,000 clones listed, around 12% were seen once; the top ten hold more than 0.09%. The chain is built from TRBV5-1 and TRBJ1-2, with no clear D. The source is a man aged 30-40 years with type 1 diabetes. Sequenced material: naive CD4+ T cells from blood. In nucleotides, the CDR3 is TGCGCCAGCGGAGATCCGGGCCTATATGGCTACACCTTC. The encoded protein is CASGDPGLYGYTF.